The clone carrying this T cell receptor beta chain was observed a single time. Its antigen is not identified. This sample was taken from a study of siplizumab effects on memory and regulatory T cells. Germline lookup yields CDR1 SGHDN and CDR2 FVKESK. This CDR3 comprises 15 residues. V lost 2 bases to trimming and J lost 3 bases, with 11 bases between them. Study observations and caveats: Mappable alloreactive CD4+ clones came from Treg cells about 66% of the time on average with siplizumab, against under 30% in controls. Major contributors to the alloresponse seemed to be naive T cells, which also appeared more diverse than memory cells.

Unstimulated naive, memory, effector memory and TEMRA subsets from a few donor pairs were sequenced. Clones were sequenced by immunoSEQ multiplex PCR, and TCRdb holds only the in-frame ones, with some missing. The sample consists of about 50,000 clones, about 90% of them appearing once. V usage is TRBV14 and J usage is TRBJ1-3; D might be TRBD1 (5 bases). The clonotype originates from a human donor in good health. Sequencing was done on a sample of naive CD8+ T cells sorted from blood. Here the CDR3 reads CASSQLVGDGNTIYF. CDR3 bases: TGTGCCAGCAGCCAATTAGTAGGGGATGGAAACACCATATATTTT.